This T cell receptor (beta chain) was sequenced during a study of cytomegalovirus exposure and HLA in healthy donors. The donors were part of the validation cohort of 100 to 150 subjects. That cohort was separate from the first cohort, which comprised 666 subjects. V was clipped by 2 bases and J by 4 bases, with 6 bases between them. The CDR3 contains 13 residues. Germline CDR1 reads MNHEY; CDR2 reads SMNVEV (reference sequence). Measured with immunoSEQ multiplex PCR; TCRdb has only the in-frame clones, and not every one. The sample holds about 130,000 clones, approximately 90% seen once. Sequenced input: PBMCs. The V gene is TRBV27, the J gene TRBJ2-1; D is unclear. This TCR was recovered from a woman in her twenties or thirties in good health and CMV-seropositive. The CDR3 protein is CASSLVSYNEQFF. In DNA form, the CDR3 reads TGTGCCAGCAGTTTAGTCAGTTACAATGAGCAGTTCTTC.